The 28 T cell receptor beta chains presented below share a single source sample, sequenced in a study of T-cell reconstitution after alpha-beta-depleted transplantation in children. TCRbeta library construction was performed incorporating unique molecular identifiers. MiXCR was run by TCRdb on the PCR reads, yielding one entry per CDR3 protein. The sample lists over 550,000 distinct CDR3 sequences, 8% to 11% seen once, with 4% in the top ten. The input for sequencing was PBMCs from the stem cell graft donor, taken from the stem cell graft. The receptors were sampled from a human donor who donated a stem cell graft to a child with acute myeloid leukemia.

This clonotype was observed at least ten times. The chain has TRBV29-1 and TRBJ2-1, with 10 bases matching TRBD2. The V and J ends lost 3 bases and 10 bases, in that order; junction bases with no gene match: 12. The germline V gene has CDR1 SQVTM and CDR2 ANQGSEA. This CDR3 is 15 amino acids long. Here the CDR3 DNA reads TGCAGCGTTGACCCGGGACTAGCGTCTCCTGGGGAGCAGTTCTTC. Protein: CSVDPGLASPGEQFF.

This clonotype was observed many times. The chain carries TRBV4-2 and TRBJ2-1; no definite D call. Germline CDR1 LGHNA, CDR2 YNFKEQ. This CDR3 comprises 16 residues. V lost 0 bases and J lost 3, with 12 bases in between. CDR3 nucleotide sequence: TGTGCCAGCAGCCAAGATCCGCGTCAGATCTACAATGAGCAGTTCTTC. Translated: CASSQDPRQIYNEQFF.

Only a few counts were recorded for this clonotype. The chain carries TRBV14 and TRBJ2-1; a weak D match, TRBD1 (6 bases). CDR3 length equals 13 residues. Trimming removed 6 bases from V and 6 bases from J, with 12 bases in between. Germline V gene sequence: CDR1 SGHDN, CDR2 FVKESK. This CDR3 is CASRRTATNEQFF. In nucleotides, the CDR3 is TGTGCCAGCAGGCGGACAGCCACCAATGAGCAGTTCTTC.

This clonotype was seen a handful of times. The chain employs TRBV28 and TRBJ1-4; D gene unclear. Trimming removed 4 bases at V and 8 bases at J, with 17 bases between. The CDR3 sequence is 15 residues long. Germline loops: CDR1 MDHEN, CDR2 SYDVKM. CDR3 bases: TGTGCCAGCAGTTCGAGAAGGGTGAAAGTGGAAAAACTGTTTTTT. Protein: CASSSRRVKVEKLFF.

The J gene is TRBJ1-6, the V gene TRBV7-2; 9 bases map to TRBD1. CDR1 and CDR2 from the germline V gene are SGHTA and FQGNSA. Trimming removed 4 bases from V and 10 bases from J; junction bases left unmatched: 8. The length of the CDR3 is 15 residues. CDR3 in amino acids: CASSSVRDRGSPLHF. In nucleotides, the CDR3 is TGTGCCAGCAGCTCAGTGAGAGACAGGGGGTCACCCCTCCACTTT.

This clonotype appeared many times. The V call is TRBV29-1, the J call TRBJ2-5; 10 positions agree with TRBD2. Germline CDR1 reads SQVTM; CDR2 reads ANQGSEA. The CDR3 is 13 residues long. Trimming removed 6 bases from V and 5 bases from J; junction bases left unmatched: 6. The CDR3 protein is CSVASGSMETQYF. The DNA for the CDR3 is TGCAGCGTGGCTAGCGGGAGTATGGAGACCCAGTACTTC.

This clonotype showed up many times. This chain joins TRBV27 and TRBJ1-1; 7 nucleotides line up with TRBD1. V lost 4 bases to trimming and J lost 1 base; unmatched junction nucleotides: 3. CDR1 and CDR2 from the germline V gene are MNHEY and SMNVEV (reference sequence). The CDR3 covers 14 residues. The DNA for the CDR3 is TGTGCCAGCAGTTCGACAGGGACGAACACTGAAGCTTTCTTT. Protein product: CASSSTGTNTEAFF.

This CDR3 is CASSLGGLEETQYF. CDR3 sequence (DNA): TGTGCCAGCAGTTTAGGAGGACTAGAGGAGACCCAGTACTTC. The rearrangement joins TRBV28 to TRBJ2-5; 7 nucleotides align to TRBD2. V dropped 2 bases and J dropped 5; count of bases not matched to a gene: 5. Germline V gene sequence: CDR1 MDHEN, CDR2 SYDVKM. The CDR3 runs to 14 residues.

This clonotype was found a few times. The CDR3 DNA reads as TGCGCCAGCAGCGGGGAGGGCCTCTACAATGAGCAGTTCTTC. Translated: CASSGEGLYNEQFF. The rearrangement uses TRBV4-1 and TRBJ2-1; 7 bases line up with TRBD2. V shed 5 bases, J shed 3 bases, and the junction held 4 bases outside the gene matches. CDR3 length: 14 residues. CDR1 and CDR2 from the germline V gene are MGHRA and YSYEKL.

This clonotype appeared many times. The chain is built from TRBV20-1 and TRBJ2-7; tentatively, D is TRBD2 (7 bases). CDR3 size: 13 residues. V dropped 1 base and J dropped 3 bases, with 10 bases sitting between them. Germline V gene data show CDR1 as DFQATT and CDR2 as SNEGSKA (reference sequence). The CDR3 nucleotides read TGCAGTGCTAGAGCGGGGGGCGACTACGAGCAGTACTTC. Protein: CSARAGGDYEQYF.

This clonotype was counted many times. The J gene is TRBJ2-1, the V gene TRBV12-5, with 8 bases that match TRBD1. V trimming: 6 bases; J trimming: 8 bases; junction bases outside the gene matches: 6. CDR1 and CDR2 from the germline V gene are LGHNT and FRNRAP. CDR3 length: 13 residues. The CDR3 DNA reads TGTGCTAGTGGGGTAGACAGGGGCTATGAGCAGTTCTTC. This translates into CASGVDRGYEQFF.

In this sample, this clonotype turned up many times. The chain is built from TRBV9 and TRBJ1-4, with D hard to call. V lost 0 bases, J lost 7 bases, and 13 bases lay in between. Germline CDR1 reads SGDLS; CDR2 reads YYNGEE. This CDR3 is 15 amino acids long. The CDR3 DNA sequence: TGTGCCAGCAGCGTAGAGGGCTCGCGGGGTGAAAAACTGTTTTTT. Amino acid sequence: CASSVEGSRGEKLFF.

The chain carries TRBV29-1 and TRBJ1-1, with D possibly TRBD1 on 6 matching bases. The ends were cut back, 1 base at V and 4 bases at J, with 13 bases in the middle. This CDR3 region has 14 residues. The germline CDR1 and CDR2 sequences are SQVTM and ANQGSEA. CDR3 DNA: TGCAGCGTTGAAGGGGAACAGGGAATCACTGAAGCTTTCTTT. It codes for CSVEGEQGITEAFF.

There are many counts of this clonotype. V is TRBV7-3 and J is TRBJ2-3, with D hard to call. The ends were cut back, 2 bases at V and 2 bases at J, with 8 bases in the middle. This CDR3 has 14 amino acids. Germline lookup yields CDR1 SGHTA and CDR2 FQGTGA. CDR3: CASSLFGPTDTQYF. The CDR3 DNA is TGTGCCAGCAGCTTATTTGGGCCCACAGATACGCAGTATTTT.

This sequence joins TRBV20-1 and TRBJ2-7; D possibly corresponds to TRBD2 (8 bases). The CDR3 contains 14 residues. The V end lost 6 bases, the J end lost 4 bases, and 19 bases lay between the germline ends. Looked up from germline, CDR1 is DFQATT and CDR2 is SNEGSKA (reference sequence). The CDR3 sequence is CSALPGGGPYEQYF. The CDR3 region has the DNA TGCAGTGCCCTCCCGGGAGGGGGCCCTTACGAGCAGTACTTC.

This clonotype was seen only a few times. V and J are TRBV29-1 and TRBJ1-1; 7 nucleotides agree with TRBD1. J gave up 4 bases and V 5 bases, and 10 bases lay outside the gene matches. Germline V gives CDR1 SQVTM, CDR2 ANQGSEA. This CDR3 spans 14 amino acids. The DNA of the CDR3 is TGCAGCGTTACCGAACAACAGGGGACCACTGAAGCTTTCTTT. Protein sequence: CSVTEQQGTTEAFF.

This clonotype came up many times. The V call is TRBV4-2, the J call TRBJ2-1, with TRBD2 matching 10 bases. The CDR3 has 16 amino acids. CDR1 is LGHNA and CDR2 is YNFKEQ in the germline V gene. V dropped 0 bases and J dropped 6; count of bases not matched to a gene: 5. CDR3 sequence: CASSQEGLAEINEQFF. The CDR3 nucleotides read TGTGCCAGCAGCCAAGAAGGACTAGCGGAGATCAATGAGCAGTTCTTC.

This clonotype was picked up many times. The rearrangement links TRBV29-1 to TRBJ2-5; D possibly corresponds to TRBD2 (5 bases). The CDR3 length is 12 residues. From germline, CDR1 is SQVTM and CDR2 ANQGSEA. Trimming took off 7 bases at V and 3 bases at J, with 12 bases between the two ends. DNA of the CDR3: TGCAGCGCCGGGGTTGGGAAAGAGACCCAGTACTTC. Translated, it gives CSAGVGKETQYF.

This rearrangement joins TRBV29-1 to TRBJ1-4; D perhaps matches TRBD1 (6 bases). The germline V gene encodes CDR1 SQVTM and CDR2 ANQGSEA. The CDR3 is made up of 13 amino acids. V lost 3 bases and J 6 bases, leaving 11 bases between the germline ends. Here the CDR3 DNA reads TGCAGCGTTGAGTCAGGGGCGGATGAAAAACTGTTTTTT. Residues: CSVESGADEKLFF.

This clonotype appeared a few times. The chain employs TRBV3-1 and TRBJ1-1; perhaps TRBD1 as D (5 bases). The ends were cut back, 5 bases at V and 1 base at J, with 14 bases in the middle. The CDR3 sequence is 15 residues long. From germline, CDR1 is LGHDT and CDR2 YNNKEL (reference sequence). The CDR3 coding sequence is TGTGCCAGCAGCTCTCGAGGGGCAGAGAACACTGAAGCTTTCTTT. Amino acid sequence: CASSSRGAENTEAFF.

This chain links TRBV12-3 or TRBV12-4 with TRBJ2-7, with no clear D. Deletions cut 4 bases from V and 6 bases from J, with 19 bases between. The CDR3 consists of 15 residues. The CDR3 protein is CASSSGDSLGTEQYF. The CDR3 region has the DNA TGTGCCAGCAGTTCCGGCGATAGCTTGGGCACCGAGCAGTACTTC.

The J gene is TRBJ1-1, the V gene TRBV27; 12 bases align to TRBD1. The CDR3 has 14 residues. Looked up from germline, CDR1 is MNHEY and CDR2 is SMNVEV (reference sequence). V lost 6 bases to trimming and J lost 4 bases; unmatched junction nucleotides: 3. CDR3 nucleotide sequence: TGTGCCAGCAGACCGGGACAGGGGGCCACTGAAGCTTTCTTT. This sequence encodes CASRPGQGATEAFF.

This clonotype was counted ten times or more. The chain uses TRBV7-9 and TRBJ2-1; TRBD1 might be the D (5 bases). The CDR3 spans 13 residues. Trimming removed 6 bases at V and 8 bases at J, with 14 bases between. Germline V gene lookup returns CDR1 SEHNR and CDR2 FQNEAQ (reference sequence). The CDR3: CASSRSRAHEQFF. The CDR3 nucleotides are TGTGCCAGCAGTCGCTCCAGGGCCCATGAGCAGTTCTTC.

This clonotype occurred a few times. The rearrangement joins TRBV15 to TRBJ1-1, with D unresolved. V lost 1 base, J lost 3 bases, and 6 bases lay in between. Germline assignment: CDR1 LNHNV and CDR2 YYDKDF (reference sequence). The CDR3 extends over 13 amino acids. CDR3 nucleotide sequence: TGTGCCACCAGCAGAGGAGGGTACACTGAAGCTTTCTTT. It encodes CATSRGGYTEAFF.

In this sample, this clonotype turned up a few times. The CDR3 region has the DNA TGCGCCAGCAGCTTGAGGTTTGCTAGCGGGCCCTACAATGAGCAGTTCTTC. It is translated as CASSLRFASGPYNEQFF. The chain has TRBV5-1 and TRBJ2-1; 8 bases map to TRBD2. This CDR3 region has 17 residues. Germline V gene sequence: CDR1 SGHRS, CDR2 YFSETQ. V dropped 1 base and J dropped 2; count of bases not matched to a gene: 8.

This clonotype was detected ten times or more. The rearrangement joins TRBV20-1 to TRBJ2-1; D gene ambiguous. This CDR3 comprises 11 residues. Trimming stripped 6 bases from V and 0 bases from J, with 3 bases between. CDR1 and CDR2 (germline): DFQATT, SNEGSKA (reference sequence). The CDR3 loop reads CSAHSYNEQFF. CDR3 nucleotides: TGCAGTGCGCACTCCTACAATGAGCAGTTCTTC.

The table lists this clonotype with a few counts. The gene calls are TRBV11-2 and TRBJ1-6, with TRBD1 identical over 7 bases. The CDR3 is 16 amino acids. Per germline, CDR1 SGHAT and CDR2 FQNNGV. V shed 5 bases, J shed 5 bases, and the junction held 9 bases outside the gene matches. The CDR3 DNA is TGTGCCAGCAGCCTCCGACCCGGGACAGATAATTCACCCCTCCACTTT. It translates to CASSLRPGTDNSPLHF.

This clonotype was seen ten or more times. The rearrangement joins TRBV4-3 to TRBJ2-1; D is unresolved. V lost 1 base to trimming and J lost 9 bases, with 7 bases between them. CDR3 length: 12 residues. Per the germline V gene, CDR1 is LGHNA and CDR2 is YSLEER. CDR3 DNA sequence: TGCGCCAGCAGCCAAGGACCGGGTGAGCAGTTCTTC. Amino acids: CASSQGPGEQFF.